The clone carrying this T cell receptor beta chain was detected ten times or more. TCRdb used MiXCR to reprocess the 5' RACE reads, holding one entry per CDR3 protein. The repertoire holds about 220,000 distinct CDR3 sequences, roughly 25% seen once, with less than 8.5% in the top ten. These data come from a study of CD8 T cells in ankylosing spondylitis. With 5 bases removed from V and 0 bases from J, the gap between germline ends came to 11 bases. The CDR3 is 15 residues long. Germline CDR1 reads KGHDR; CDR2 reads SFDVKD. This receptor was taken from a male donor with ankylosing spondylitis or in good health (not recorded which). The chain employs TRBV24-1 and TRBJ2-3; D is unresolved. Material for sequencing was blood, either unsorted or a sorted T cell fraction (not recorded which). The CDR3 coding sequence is TGTGCCACCAGTGCCGGCGGAGCTAGCACAGATACGCAGTATTTT. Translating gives CATSAGGASTDTQYF.